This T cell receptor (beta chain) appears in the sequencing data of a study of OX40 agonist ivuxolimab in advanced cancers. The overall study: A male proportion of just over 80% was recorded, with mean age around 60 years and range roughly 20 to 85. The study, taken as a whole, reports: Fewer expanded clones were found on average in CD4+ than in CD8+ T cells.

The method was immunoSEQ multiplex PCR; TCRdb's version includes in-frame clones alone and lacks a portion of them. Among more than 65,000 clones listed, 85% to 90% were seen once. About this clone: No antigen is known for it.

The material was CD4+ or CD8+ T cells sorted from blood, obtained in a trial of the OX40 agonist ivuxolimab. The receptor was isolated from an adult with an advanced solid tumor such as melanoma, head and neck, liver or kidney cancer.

DNA of the CDR3: TGTGCCAGCGGACTCTCTGGGGCCAACGTCCTGACTTTC. Translated: CASGLSGANVLTF. The chain uses TRBV6-5 and TRBJ2-6; tentative D call: TRBD2 (5 bases). The CDR3 extends over 13 amino acids. Germline loops: CDR1 MNHEY, CDR2 SVGAGI. V dropped 8 bases and J dropped 0 bases, with 5 bases sitting between them.